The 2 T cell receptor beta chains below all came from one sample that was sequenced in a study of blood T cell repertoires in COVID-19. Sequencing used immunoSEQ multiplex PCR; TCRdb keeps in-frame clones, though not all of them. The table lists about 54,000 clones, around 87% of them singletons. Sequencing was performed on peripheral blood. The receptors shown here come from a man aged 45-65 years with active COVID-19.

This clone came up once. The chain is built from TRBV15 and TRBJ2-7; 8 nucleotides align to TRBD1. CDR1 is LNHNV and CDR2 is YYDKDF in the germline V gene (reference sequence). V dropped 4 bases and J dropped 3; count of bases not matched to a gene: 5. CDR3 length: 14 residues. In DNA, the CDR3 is TGTGCCACCAGCAATCGAGGACAGGGCTACGAGCAGTACTTC. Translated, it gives CATSNRGQGYEQYF.

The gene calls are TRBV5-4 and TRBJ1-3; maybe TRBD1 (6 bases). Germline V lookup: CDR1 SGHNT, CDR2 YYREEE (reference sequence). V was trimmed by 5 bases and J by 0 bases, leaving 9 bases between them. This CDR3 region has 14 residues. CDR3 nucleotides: TGTGCCAGCAGAACGGACAGCTCTGGAAACACCATATATTTT. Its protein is CASRTDSSGNTIYF. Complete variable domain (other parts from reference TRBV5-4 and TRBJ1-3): ETGVTQSPTHLIKTRGQQVTLRCSSQSGHNTVSWYQQALGQGPQFIFQYYREEENGRGNFPPRFSGLQFPNYSSELNVNALELDDSALYLCASRTDSSGNTIYFGEGSWLTVV.